Listed below are T cell receptor beta chains from one sample, sequenced in a study of blood T cells in healthy people across ages. TCRdb independently ran MiXCR on the 5' RACE reads; one entry per CDR3 protein. This table has hundreds of thousands of distinct CDR3 sequences, 32% appearing once. The sample consisted of blood. The receptors originated from a woman of 80 years or more in good health. The CDR3 runs from the conserved cysteine through the conserved F or W. D genes are given only for firm matches. Not all rows give a size; the values are once, few, many and, for expanded clones, a class.

TRBV5-5	TRBD1	TRBJ1-1	many	CASSGHRGKNTEAFF	TGTGCCAGCAGCGGACACAGGGGAAAGAACACTGAAGCTTTCTTT
TRBV4-2	NA	TRBJ2-7	many	CASSQDPGTHYEQYF	TGTGCCAGCAGCCAAGATCCCGGGACCCACTACGAGCAGTACTTC
TRBV6-2/TRBV6-3	TRBD2	TRBJ2-1	many	CASSSPGLAGVNEQFF	TGTGCCAGCAGCTCACCGGGACTAGCGGGGGTCAATGAGCAGTTCTTC
TRBV2	NA	TRBJ2-5	NA	CASSDYRQETQYF	TGTGCCAGCAGTGACTACAGACAAGAGACCCAGTACTTC
TRBV7-9	NA	TRBJ1-4	once	CASSLDGGVLFF	TGTGCCAGCAGCTTAGATGGAGGGGTTTTGTTTTTT
TRBV7-2	TRBD1	TRBJ1-5	many	CASSSTGSEQHF	TGTGCCAGCAGCTCGACAGGGTCGGAACAGCATTTT
TRBV7-9	NA	TRBJ1-2	few	CASSLALPAEIYGYTF	TGTGCCAGCAGCTTAGCCCTCCCTGCAGAAATCTATGGCTACACCTTC
TRBV20-1	TRBD2	TRBJ2-5	NA	CSASISGAGETQYF	TGCAGTGCTAGTATAAGCGGGGCGGGGGAGACCCAGTACTTC
TRBV9	NA	TRBJ2-5	many	CASSVEEYPGETQYF	TGTGCCAGCAGCGTAGAAGAATATCCTGGGGAGACCCAGTACTTC
TRBV7-8	NA	TRBJ1-1	few	CASSLPFGETMNTEAFF	TGTGCCAGCAGCTTACCGTTCGGGGAAACAATGAACACTGAAGCTTTCTTT
TRBV29-1	NA	TRBJ2-7	once	CSAGSYEQYF	TGCAGCGCCGGGTCCTACGAGCAGTACTTC
TRBV12-3/TRBV12-4	TRBD1	TRBJ1-2	NA	CASGLTGDGYTF	TGTGCCAGCGGTTTAACAGGGGATGGCTACACCTTC
TRBV5-1	TRBD1	TRBJ2-3	NA	CASSPGTGPTGTQYF	TGCGCCAGCAGCCCCGGGACAGGACCCACAGGTACGCAGTATTTT
TRBV30	TRBD1	TRBJ1-2	many	CAWSPTGTGGNYGYTF	TGTGCCTGGAGTCCGACCGGGACAGGGGGCAACTATGGCTACACCTTC
TRBV7-8	NA	TRBJ1-2	many	CASSLKDAARAANYGYTF	TGTGCCAGCAGCCTCAAAGACGCAGCAAGAGCAGCTAACTATGGCTACACCTTC
TRBV20-1	TRBD1	TRBJ1-2	NA	CSARDWDSRRGYTF	TGCAGTGCTAGAGATTGGGACAGCCGCAGGGGCTACACCTTC
TRBV30	NA	TRBJ2-7	many	CAWNGGSSREQYF	TGTGCCTGGAATGGGGGGTCCTCTAGGGAGCAGTACTTC
TRBV12-3/TRBV12-4	TRBD1	TRBJ2-5	many	CASSFSFRLQGGGETQYF	TGTGCCAGCAGCTTTAGCTTCCGCCTACAGGGGGGTGGAGAGACCCAGTACTTC
TRBV28	TRBD2	TRBJ2-1	many	CASASGGAAYNEQFF	TGTGCATCGGCTAGCGGGGGGGCCGCCTACAATGAGCAGTTCTTC
TRBV5-1	TRBD2	TRBJ2-1	few	CASSFLPPGGGVNEQFF	TGCGCCAGCAGTTTCCTCCCCCCGGGGGGGGGCGTAAATGAGCAGTTCTTC
TRBV2	TRBD1	TRBJ2-7	many	CASSEEAGGNFPYEQYF	TGTGCCAGCAGCGAGGAGGCAGGGGGCAATTTTCCCTACGAGCAGTACTTC
TRBV27	NA	TRBJ2-7	NA	CASTRFPGTYEQYF	TGTGCCAGCACCCGATTCCCCGGGACCTACGAGCAGTACTTC
TRBV29-1	TRBD1	TRBJ1-1	NA	CSVRDRKFNTEAFF	TGCAGCGTTCGGGACAGGAAGTTTAACACTGAAGCTTTCTTT
TRBV9	NA	TRBJ1-6	many	CASSVGLSNSPLHF	TGTGCCAGCAGCGTAGGTCTGTCAAACTCACCCCTCCACTTT
TRBV29-1	NA	TRBJ2-5	NA	CSYSGGQETQYF	TGCAGCTACTCCGGGGGCCAAGAGACCCAGTACTTC
TRBV7-2	NA	TRBJ1-2	NA	CASSFTDRGGGYTF	TGTGCCAGCAGCTTTACGGACCGGGGCGGCGGCTACACCTTC
TRBV4-2	TRBD2	TRBJ2-7	many	CASSRLVGAGGPEQYF	TGTGCCAGCAGCCGCCTCGTAGGGGCGGGGGGCCCCGAGCAGTACTTC
TRBV15	NA	TRBJ1-2	many	CATSRDRGNYGYTF	TGTGCCACCAGCAGAGATCGGGGCAACTATGGCTACACCTTC
TRBV12-3/TRBV12-4	NA	TRBJ2-7	many	CASSLAGQPEGSYEQYF	TGTGCCAGCAGTTTAGCGGGGCAGCCCGAGGGCTCCTACGAGCAGTACTTC
TRBV7-3	NA	TRBJ2-1	many	CASSLTGPPPNEQFF	TGTGCCAGCAGCTTAACGGGCCCACCACCCAATGAGCAGTTCTTC
TRBV5-6	NA	TRBJ1-2	once	CASSLERGRYGYTF	TGTGCCAGCAGCTTGGAAAGGGGTCGGTATGGCTACACCTTC
TRBV9	NA	TRBJ2-3	many	CASSHSGLKTDTQYF	TGTGCCAGCAGCCACTCGGGATTAAAAACAGATACGCAGTATTTT
TRBV20-1	NA	TRBJ2-4	NA	CSASPTGSLNIQYF	TGCAGTGCTAGTCCAACAGGGTCGCTAAACATTCAGTACTTC
TRBV5-1	NA	TRBJ2-7	many	CASSSDGAGEQYF	TGCGCCAGCAGCTCGGATGGGGCGGGAGAGCAGTACTTC
TRBV7-9	NA	TRBJ1-1	NA	CASSSRQGTNAEAFF	TGTGCCAGCAGCTCTCGCCAGGGCACAAACGCTGAAGCTTTCTTT
TRBV3-1	NA	TRBJ2-5	many	CASSRIQETQYF	TGTGCCAGCAGCCGAATACAAGAGACCCAGTACTTC
TRBV9	NA	TRBJ2-3	NA	CASTPAGRSYSDTQYF	TGTGCCAGCACCCCAGCAGGGAGAAGTTATTCAGATACGCAGTATTTT
TRBV15	TRBD2	TRBJ2-1	NA	CATSRDLAGADNEQFF	TGTGCCACCAGCAGAGATCTAGCGGGAGCCGACAATGAGCAGTTCTTC
TRBV6-5	NA	TRBJ1-1	few	CASSQGYMTEAFF	TGTGCCAGCAGCCAGGGTTATATGACTGAAGCTTTCTTT
TRBV3-1	NA	TRBJ2-7	many	CASSQDNRKGSGYF	TGTGCCAGCAGCCAAGATAATAGGAAGGGGTCGGGGTACTTC
TRBV7-2	NA	TRBJ2-7	many	CASTLDTWDYEQYF	TGTGCCAGCACGCTAGACACCTGGGACTACGAGCAGTACTTC
TRBV20-1	NA	TRBJ1-1	NA	CSASAGYTEAFF	TGCAGTGCTAGCGCGGGGTACACTGAAGCTTTCTTT
TRBV7-8	NA	TRBJ1-4	many	CASTQNGVQYPNEKLFF	TGTGCCAGCACCCAAAATGGGGTCCAATACCCTAATGAAAAACTGTTTTTT
TRBV5-1	TRBD2	TRBJ2-1	NA	CASSPGGPGNEQFF	TGCGCCAGCAGCCCGGGGGGGCCGGGGAATGAGCAGTTCTTC
TRBV5-4	TRBD1	TRBJ2-3	many	CASSARDRGLRDTQYF	TGTGCCAGCAGCGCCCGGGACAGGGGACTCCGAGATACGCAGTATTTT
TRBV6-2/TRBV6-3	NA	TRBJ2-4	many	CASRPPGDLAKNIQYF	TGTGCCAGCAGGCCCCCAGGGGACCTAGCCAAAAACATTCAGTACTTC
TRBV18	NA	TRBJ2-5	many	CASSPPVPRETQYF	TGTGCCAGCTCACCACCGGTCCCTAGGGAGACCCAGTACTTC
TRBV3-1	TRBD1	TRBJ2-7	few	CASSQYRGHYEQYF	TGTGCCAGCAGCCAATACAGGGGGCACTACGAGCAGTACTTC
TRBV20-1	NA	TRBJ2-7	many	CSAPPQGHEQYF	TGCAGTGCTCCCCCGCAGGGTCACGAGCAGTACTTC
TRBV6-1	NA	TRBJ1-5	NA	CASGPETSGNQPQHF	TGTGCCAGTGGCCCCGAGACCTCAGGCAATCAGCCCCAGCATTTT
TRBV4-2	NA	TRBJ1-6	few	CASSPSGGRIDSPLHF	TGTGCCAGCAGCCCCTCGGGGGGAAGGATCGATTCACCCCTCCACTTT
TRBV18	TRBD2	TRBJ2-1	few	CASSPPSGGYYNEQFF	TGTGCCAGCTCACCACCTAGCGGGGGGTATTACAATGAGCAGTTCTTC
TRBV12-3/TRBV12-4	TRBD2	TRBJ2-3	many	CASCKGRGGTDTQYF	TGTGCCAGCTGTAAGGGGCGGGGGGGCACAGATACGCAGTATTTT
TRBV4-2	NA	TRBJ2-1	NA	CASSQDWSALNEQFF	TGTGCCAGCAGCCAAGACTGGTCTGCGCTCAATGAGCAGTTCTTC
TRBV6-1	TRBD1	TRBJ1-1	few	CASTLDRVVTEAFF	TGTGCCAGTACCTTGGACAGGGTAGTCACTGAAGCTTTCTTT
TRBV6-6	NA	TRBJ2-7	few	CASSRPSSYNEQYF	TGTGCCAGCAGCCGCCCTAGCTCCTACAATGAGCAGTACTTC
TRBV28	NA	TRBJ1-1	NA	CASSLARGVGAFF	TGTGCCAGCAGCTTAGCACGCGGGGTTGGAGCTTTCTTT
TRBV28	NA	TRBJ2-3	many	CASSQSGNTDTQYF	TGTGCCAGCAGCCAAAGCGGAAACACAGATACGCAGTATTTT